The rows below give T cell receptor beta chains drawn from one sample of a study of graft-versus-host responses after intestinal transplantation. Only in-frame clones appear in the TCRdb table, and some are missing; sequencing was by immunoSEQ multiplex PCR. The sample has 20,000 to 25,000 clones, 25% to 35% seen once; the top ten hold roughly 9.2%. The material sequenced was alloreactive CD8+ T cells from a mixed lymphocyte reaction culture, taken before intestinal transplant. Receptor source: a human patient who received an intestinal transplant. CDR3s include the opening cysteine and the closing phenylalanine or tryptophan. The D gene is left open where the match is weak. Expanded clones are given a class, and other clones once, few, many or no size at all.

abundance	d_gene	v_gene	j_gene	CDR3aa	CDR3nt
.	.	TRBV5-1	TRBJ2-3	CASSLWGPTDTQYF	TGCGCCAGCAGCTTGTGGGGGCCCACAGATACGCAGTATTTT
medium-sized	.	TRBV6-5	TRBJ2-3	CASSYGSIQDTQYF	TGTGCCAGCAGTTACGGTTCGATCCAAGATACGCAGTATTTT
.	.	TRBV7-9	TRBJ1-2	CASSLDSGYTF	TGTGCCAGCAGCTTAGATAGCGGCTACACCTTC
.	.	TRBV5-1	TRBJ2-1	CASSTLLVNEQFF	TGCGCCAGCAGCACCCTACTAGTAAATGAGCAGTTCTTC
.	.	TRBV7-9	TRBJ1-2	CASSLKTGANFDGYTF	TGTGCCAGCAGCCTAAAGACCGGCGCCAACTTCGATGGCTACACCTTC
.	.	TRBV12-5	TRBJ1-5	CASSNIQGALYNQPQHF	TGTGCTAGTTCTAACATCCAAGGGGCCCTATACAATCAGCCCCAGCATTTT
.	.	TRBV4-1	TRBJ1-1	CASSQGRAPRSEAFF	TGCGCCAGCAGCCAAGGACGGGCCCCACGATCTGAAGCTTTCTTT
.	.	TRBV28	TRBJ2-3	CASSTLAGLADTQYF	TGTGCCAGCAGCACCTTGGCGGGTCTCGCAGATACGCAGTATTTT
.	.	TRBV7-2	TRBJ1-6	CASSPRRGHDYNSPLHF	TGTGCCAGCAGCCCCCGTCGGGGGCACGACTATAATTCACCCCTCCACTTT
.	.	TRBV14	TRBJ1-2	CASSQAGEHGYTF	TGTGCCAGCAGCCAAGCCGGGGAGCATGGCTACACCTTC
.	.	TRBV11-2	TRBJ2-5	CASSPPDWWETQYF	TGTGCCAGCAGCCCCCCGGACTGGTGGGAGACCCAGTACTTC
few	.	TRBV5-1	TRBJ1-1	CASTGDFPEAFF	TGCGCCAGCACGGGTGATTTCCCTGAAGCTTTCTTT
.	.	TRBV4-1	TRBJ1-1	CASSQDDGGTEAFF	TGCGCCAGCAGCCAAGATGATGGGGGGACTGAAGCTTTCTTT
medium-sized	TRBD1	TRBV13	TRBJ1-1	CASSSDRGNTEAFF	TGTGCCAGCAGCTCGGACAGGGGTAACACTGAAGCTTTCTTT
few	.	TRBV15	TRBJ2-5	CATSKTLAPRETQYF	TGTGCCACCAGTAAAACCCTGGCCCCCCGGGAGACCCAGTACTTC
few	.	TRBV6-4	TRBJ1-2	CASSYSGLGWGAYGYTF	TGTGCCAGCAGTTACTCGGGTTTAGGTTGGGGGGCTTATGGCTACACCTTC
.	.	TRBV6-1	TRBJ1-5	CASSVTGHQPQHF	TGTGCCAGCAGTGTTACGGGGCATCAGCCCCAGCATTTT
once	TRBD1	TRBV5-6	TRBJ2-3	CASSVTGFFTDTQYF	TGTGCCAGCAGCGTGACAGGGTTTTTTACAGATACGCAGTATTTT
.	TRBD2	TRBV7-9	TRBJ2-7	CASSLGGDYVYF	TGTGCCAGCAGCTTAGGGGGGGACTATGTGTACTTC
.	.	TRBV19	TRBJ1-1	CASSSYPGRSTEAFF	TGTGCCAGTAGTAGTTACCCAGGGCGTAGCACTGAAGCTTTCTTT
few	.	TRBV4-1	TRBJ1-3	CASSQLRNSGNTIYF	TGCGCCAGCAGCCAATTGAGAAACTCTGGAAACACCATATATTTT
.	TRBD2	TRBV12-5	TRBJ2-1	CASGLDTSGGLEQFF	TGTGCTAGTGGTTTGGACACTAGCGGGGGGCTGGAGCAGTTCTTC
.	.	TRBV6-1	TRBJ2-5	CASSEALPWEIQETQYF	TGTGCCAGCAGTGAAGCCCTCCCATGGGAGATCCAAGAGACCCAGTACTTC
.	TRBD1	TRBV27	TRBJ1-2	CASSFSGTGGVGGYTF	TGTGCCAGCAGTTTCTCCGGGACAGGGGGCGTAGGTGGCTACACCTTC
.	TRBD1	TRBV27	TRBJ1-2	CASSIDRDEYGYTF	TGTGCCAGCAGTATCGACAGGGATGAGTATGGCTACACCTTC
.	.	TRBV6-5	TRBJ2-7	CASSYSGQEQYF	TGTGCCAGCAGTTACTCCGGACAGGAGCAGTACTTC
.	TRBD2	TRBV7-9	TRBJ2-7	CASSLSGGDYEQYF	TGTGCCAGCAGCCTCAGCGGGGGGGACTACGAGCAGTACTTC
few	.	TRBV27	TRBJ1-5	CASSLLADQPQHF	TGTGCCAGCAGCTTACTAGCCGATCAGCCCCAGCATTTT
few	TRBD2	TRBV4-1	TRBJ2-5	CASSQGAGVETQYF	TGCGCCAGCAGCCAAGGAGCGGGAGTGGAGACCCAGTACTTC
.	.	TRBV21-1	TRBJ2-3	CARWRGGPSTDTQYF	TGTGCCAGGTGGCGGGGGGGACCTAGCACAGATACGCAGTATTTT
.	TRBD2	TRBV7-4	TRBJ2-5	CASSPQLAGVRETQYF	TGTGCCAGCAGCCCCCAACTAGCGGGAGTACGGGAGACCCAGTACTTC
.	.	TRBV4-1	TRBJ1-2	CASSQDLGFNYGYTF	TGCGCCAGCAGCCAAGATCTCGGATTTAACTATGGCTACACCTTC
.	TRBD2	TRBV5-1	TRBJ2-1	CASSISGGDNEQFF	TGCGCCAGCAGCATTAGCGGGGGGGACAATGAGCAGTTCTTC
few	.	TRBV18	TRBJ1-2	CASSPGGDYGYTF	TGTGCCAGCTCACCTGGCGGGGACTATGGCTACACCTTC
few	.	TRBV7-3	TRBJ2-6	CASSLYHSGANVLTF	TGTGCCAGCAGCTTATATCACTCTGGGGCCAACGTCCTGACTTTC
once	TRBD1	TRBV5-1	TRBJ1-1	CASSSRDRDGNTEAFF	TGCGCCAGCAGCTCCCGGGACAGGGATGGGAACACTGAAGCTTTCTTT
few	.	TRBV6-5	TRBJ2-7	CASSYGGISYEQYF	TGTGCCAGCAGTTACGGCGGGATTTCCTACGAGCAGTACTTC
few	.	TRBV15	TRBJ2-5	CATSRERWAGQETQYF	TGTGCCACCAGCAGAGAACGTTGGGCGGGGCAAGAGACCCAGTACTTC
.	.	TRBV27	TRBJ2-1	CASTPQRTPWNEQFF	TGTGCCAGCACCCCCCAAAGGACGCCGTGGAATGAGCAGTTCTTC
.	.	TRBV5-1	TRBJ2-7	CASSLEQSYEQYF	TGCGCCAGCAGCTTGGAACAGAGCTACGAGCAGTACTTC
.	.	TRBV29-1	TRBJ1-3	CSVYGTSGNTIYF	TGCAGCGTTTACGGGACATCTGGAAACACCATATATTTT
.	TRBD2	TRBV6-1	TRBJ2-1	CASSAKGTSGGQGYNEQFF	TGTGCCAGCAGTGCAAAGGGGACTAGCGGGGGGCAAGGCTACAATGAGCAGTTCTTC
.	.	TRBV11-3	TRBJ1-3	CASNTGAPNSGNTIYF	TGTGCCAGCAACACGGGGGCCCCTAACTCTGGAAACACCATATATTTT
.	TRBD1	TRBV29-1	TRBJ2-1	CSVELRGWSTEQFF	TGCAGCGTTGAACTCAGGGGGTGGTCCACTGAGCAGTTCTTC
.	.	TRBV7-9	TRBJ1-1	CASSIVVNTEAFF	TGTGCCAGCAGCATAGTGGTTAACACTGAAGCTTTCTTT
.	.	TRBV7-9	TRBJ2-1	CASSFEGIEQFF	TGTGCCAGCAGCTTCGAAGGGATTGAGCAGTTCTTC
.	TRBD2	TRBV25-1	TRBJ2-2	CASRGLAGGWDTGELFF	TGTGCCAGCAGAGGGCTAGCGGGAGGGTGGGACACCGGGGAGCTGTTTTTT
few	.	TRBV7-6	TRBJ1-4	CASSLNSGPGEKLFF	TGTGCCAGCAGCTTGAACTCTGGTCCGGGTGAAAAACTGTTTTTT
few	.	TRBV6-6	TRBJ2-7	CASRAQGYAYEQYF	TGTGCCAGCAGGGCGCAGGGTTATGCCTACGAGCAGTACTTC
medium-sized	TRBD1	TRBV15	TRBJ1-1	CATSRAIGTGALAFF	TGTGCCACCAGCAGAGCCATAGGGACAGGGGCGCTAGCTTTCTTT
.	.	TRBV29-1	TRBJ1-6	CSVGRRWGSPLHF	TGCAGCGTTGGCAGGCGATGGGGTTCACCCCTCCACTTT
.	TRBD1	TRBV29-1	TRBJ2-1	CSVEELDRGGYNEQFF	TGCAGCGTTGAAGAGTTGGACAGGGGGGGATACAATGAGCAGTTCTTC
once	.	TRBV25-1	TRBJ2-7	CASSRQDYEQYF	TGTGCCAGCAGCAGGCAGGACTACGAGCAGTACTTC
.	.	TRBV6-1	TRBJ1-1	CASSRGRTLNTEAFF	TGTGCCAGCAGCCGCGGACGAACCCTGAACACTGAAGCTTTCTTT
few	TRBD1	TRBV13	TRBJ2-7	CASSPRTGQPEQYF	TGTGCCAGCAGCCCCCGGACAGGGCAACCCGAGCAGTACTTC
few	TRBD2	TRBV7-2	TRBJ2-3	CASSLLAGGTDTQYF	TGTGCCAGCAGCTTACTAGCGGGAGGTACAGATACGCAGTATTTT
few	.	TRBV4-1	TRBJ2-1	CASSQDAITLYNEQFF	TGCGCCAGCAGCCAAGACGCCATAACCCTTTACAATGAGCAGTTCTTC
.	.	TRBV12-5	TRBJ2-1	CASGFGSGNEQFF	TGTGCTAGTGGTTTTGGTAGTGGGAATGAGCAGTTCTTC
.	.	TRBV7-9	TRBJ2-2	CASSDTGELFF	TGTGCCAGCAGCGACACCGGGGAGCTGTTTTTT
.	.	TRBV9	TRBJ2-1	CASSGDSHEQFF	TGTGCCAGCAGCGGTGACAGCCATGAGCAGTTCTTC